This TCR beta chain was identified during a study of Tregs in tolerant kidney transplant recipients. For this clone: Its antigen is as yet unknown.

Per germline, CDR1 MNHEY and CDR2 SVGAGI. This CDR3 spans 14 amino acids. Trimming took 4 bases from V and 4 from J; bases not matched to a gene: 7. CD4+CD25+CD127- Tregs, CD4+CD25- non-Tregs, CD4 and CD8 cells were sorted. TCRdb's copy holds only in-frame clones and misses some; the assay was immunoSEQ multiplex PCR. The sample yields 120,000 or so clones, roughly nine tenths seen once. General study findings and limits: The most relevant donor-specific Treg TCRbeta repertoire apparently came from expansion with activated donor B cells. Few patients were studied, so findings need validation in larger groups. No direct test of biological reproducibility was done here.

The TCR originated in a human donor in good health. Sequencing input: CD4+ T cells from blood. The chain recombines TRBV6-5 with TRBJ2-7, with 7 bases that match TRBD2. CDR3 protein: CASSSTSGTYEQYF. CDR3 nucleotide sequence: TGTGCCAGCAGTTCGACAAGCGGGACGTACGAGCAGTACTTC.